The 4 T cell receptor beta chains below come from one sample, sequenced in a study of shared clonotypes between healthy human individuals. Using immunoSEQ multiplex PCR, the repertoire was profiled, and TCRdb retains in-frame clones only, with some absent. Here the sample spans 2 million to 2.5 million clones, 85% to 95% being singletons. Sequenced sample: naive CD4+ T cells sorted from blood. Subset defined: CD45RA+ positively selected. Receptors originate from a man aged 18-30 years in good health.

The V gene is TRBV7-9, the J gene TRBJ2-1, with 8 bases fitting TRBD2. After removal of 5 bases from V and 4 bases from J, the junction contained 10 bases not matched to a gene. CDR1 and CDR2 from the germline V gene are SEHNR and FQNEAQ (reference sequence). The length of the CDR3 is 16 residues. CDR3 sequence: CASSDPSSGGYNEQFF. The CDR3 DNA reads TGTGCCAGCAGCGACCCCTCGAGCGGGGGATACAATGAGCAGTTCTTC. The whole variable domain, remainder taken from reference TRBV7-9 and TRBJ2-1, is DTGVSQNPRHKITKRGQNVTFRCDPISEHNRLYWYRQTLGQGPEFLTYFQNEAQLEKSRLLSDRFSAERPKGSFSTLEIQRTEQGDSAMYLCASSDPSSGGYNEQFFGPGTRLTVL.

This CDR3 is CASSYRQGDGYTF. CDR3 in DNA: TGTGCCAGCAGTTACCGACAGGGAGATGGCTACACCTTC. The chain recombines TRBV6-5 with TRBJ1-2; 7 bases match TRBD1. The CDR3 length is 13 residues. The germline gives CDR1 MNHEY, CDR2 SVGAGI. After removal of 2 bases from V and 6 bases from J, the junction contained 3 bases not matched to a gene.

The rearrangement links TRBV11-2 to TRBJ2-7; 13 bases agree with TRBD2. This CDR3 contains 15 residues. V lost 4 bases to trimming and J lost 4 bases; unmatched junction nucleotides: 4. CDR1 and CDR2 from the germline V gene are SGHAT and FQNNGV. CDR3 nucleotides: TGTGCCAGCAGCTCGGGGACTAGCGGGACTTACGAGCAGTACTTC. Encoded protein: CASSSGTSGTYEQYF.

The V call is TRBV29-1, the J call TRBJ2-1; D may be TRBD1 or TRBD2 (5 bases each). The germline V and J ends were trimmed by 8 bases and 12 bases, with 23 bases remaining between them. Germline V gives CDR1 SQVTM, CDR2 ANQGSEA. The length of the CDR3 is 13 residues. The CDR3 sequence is CSSRGASELRQFF. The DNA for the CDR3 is TGCAGCAGCCGAGGGGCATCGGAGCTCAGGCAGTTCTTC.